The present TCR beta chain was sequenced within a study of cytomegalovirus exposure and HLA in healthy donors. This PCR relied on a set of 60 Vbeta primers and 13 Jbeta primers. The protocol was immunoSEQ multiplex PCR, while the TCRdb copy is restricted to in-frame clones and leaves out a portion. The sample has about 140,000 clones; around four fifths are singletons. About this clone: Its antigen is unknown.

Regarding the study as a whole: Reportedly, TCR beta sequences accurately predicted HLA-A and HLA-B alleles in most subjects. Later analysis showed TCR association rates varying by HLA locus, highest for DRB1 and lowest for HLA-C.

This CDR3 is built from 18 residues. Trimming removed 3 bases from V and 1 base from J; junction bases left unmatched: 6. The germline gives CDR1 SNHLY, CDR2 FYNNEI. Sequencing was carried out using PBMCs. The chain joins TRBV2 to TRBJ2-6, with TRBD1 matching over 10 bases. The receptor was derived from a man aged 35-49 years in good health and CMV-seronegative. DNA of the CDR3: TGTGCCAGCAGTGACCTGACAGGGGGCGTTTCTGGGGCCAACGTCCTGACTTTC. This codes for CASSDLTGGVSGANVLTF.